This T cell receptor beta chain was sequenced for a study of CD8+ T cells in alopecia areata. The CDR3 loop spans 14 amino acids. J lost 0 bases, V lost 5 bases, and 2 bases had no gene match. Germline assignment: CDR1 SNHLY and CDR2 FYNNEI. This sample's treatment: oral pan-JAK inhibitor, 5-10 mg twice daily. Reverse transcription of extracted RNA yielded cDNA, which provided the sequencing template. TCRdb keeps only in-frame clones here, not all; method: immunoSEQ multiplex PCR. The sample gives about 160,000 clones, less than 70% of which show up once; 0.75% to 0.95% is in the top ten. The sequencing used CD4+ T cells sorted from blood, collected at week 4, from a patient treated with tofacitinib. The chain recombines TRBV2 with TRBJ2-7; 9 bases are a match to TRBD1. The source of this sequence is a human donor with alopecia areata. CDR3 amino acids: CASSTQGASYEQYF. Written as DNA, the CDR3 is TGTGCCAGCAGTACACAGGGGGCCTCCTACGAGCAGTACTTC.